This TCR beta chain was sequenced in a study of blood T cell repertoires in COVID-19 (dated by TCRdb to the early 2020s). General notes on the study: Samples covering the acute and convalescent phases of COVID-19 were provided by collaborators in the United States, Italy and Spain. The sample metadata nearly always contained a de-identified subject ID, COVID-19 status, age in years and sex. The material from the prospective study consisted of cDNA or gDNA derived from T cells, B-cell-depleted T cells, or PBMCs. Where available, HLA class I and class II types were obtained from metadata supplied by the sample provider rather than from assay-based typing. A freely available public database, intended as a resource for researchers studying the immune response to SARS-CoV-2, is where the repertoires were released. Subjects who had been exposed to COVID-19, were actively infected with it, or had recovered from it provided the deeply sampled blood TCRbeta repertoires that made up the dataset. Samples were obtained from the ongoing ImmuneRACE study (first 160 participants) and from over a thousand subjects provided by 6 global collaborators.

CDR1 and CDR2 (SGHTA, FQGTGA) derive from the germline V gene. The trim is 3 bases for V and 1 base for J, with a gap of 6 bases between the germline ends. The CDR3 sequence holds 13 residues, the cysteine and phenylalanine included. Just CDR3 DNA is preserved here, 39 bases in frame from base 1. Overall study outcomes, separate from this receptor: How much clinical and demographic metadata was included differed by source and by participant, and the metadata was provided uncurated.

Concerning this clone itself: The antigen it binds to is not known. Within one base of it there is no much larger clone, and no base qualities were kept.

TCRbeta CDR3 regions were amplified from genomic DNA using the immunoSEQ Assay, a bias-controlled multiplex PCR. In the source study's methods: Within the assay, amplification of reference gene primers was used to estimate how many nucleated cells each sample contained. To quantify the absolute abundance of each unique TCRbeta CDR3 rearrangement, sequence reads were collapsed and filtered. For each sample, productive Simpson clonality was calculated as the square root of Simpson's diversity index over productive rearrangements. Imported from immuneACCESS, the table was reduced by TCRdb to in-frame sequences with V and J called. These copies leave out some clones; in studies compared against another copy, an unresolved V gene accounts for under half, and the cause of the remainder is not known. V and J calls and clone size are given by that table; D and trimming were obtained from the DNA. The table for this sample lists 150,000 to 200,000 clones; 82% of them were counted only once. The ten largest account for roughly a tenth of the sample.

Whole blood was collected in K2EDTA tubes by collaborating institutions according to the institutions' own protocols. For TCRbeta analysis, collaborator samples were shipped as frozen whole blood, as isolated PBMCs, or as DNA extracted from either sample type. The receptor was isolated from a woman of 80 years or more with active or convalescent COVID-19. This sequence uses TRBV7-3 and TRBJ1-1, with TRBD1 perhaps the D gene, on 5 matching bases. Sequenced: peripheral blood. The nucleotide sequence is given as TGTGCCAGCAGCTTTACAGGGAACACTGAAGCTTTCTTT. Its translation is CASSFTGNTEAFF.